The next 5 T cell receptor beta chains were all read from a single sample in a study of cytomegalovirus exposure and HLA in healthy donors. The study ran its PCR with 60 Vbeta and 13 Jbeta primers. The data were produced by immunoSEQ multiplex PCR, yet TCRdb's version contains in-frame clones alone and is incomplete. Altogether about 78,000 clones are present, 55% to 85% being singletons, with the ten largest covering more than 9.5%. The material sequenced was PBMCs. These receptors all come from a woman aged 40 to 50 in good health and CMV-seropositive.

Concerning this clone itself: One junction end disagrees with the germline gene, perhaps due to a read error. CDR3 nucleotides: TGTGCCAGCAGCCAGGACAGCTTTGGTGGCTACCCCTTC. Protein: CASSQDSFGGYPF. This chain joins TRBV4-2 and TRBJ1-2, with a tentative D call TRBD1 (6 bases). The CDR3 spans 13 residues. In germline, CDR1 is LGHNA, CDR2 YNFKEQ.

V is TRBV5-4 and J is TRBJ1-4, with D perhaps matching TRBD1 (5 bases). This CDR3 is 14 amino acids long. Trimming pared 4 bases from V and 3 bases from J, leaving 10 bases between. Germline CDR1 is SGHNT and CDR2 is YYREEE (reference sequence). DNA of the CDR3: TGTGCCAGCAGCGGGGGACTGTCTAATGAAAAACTGTTTTTT. This sequence encodes CASSGGLSNEKLFF.

The rearrangement links TRBV10-3 to TRBJ1-2; 10 bases are shared with TRBD1. Unmatched junction bases numbered 5, after V lost 5 bases and J lost 5 bases. The CDR3 runs 14 residues. Germline loops: CDR1 ENHRY, CDR2 SYGVKD. The CDR3, as DNA: TGTGCCATCAGTCCGGGACAGGGGTGGTATGGCTACACCTTC. Amino acids: CAISPGQGWYGYTF.

The chain couples TRBV2 to TRBJ2-1; 11 bases match TRBD2. Germline trimming cut 8 bases from V and 4 bases from J; bases unmatched to any gene: 4. The CDR3 runs 14 residues. CDR1 is SNHLY and CDR2 is FYNNEI in the germline V gene. CDR3 nucleotides: TGTGCCAGCGCTGGGACTAGCGGTTACAATGAGCAGTTCTTC. Protein product: CASAGTSGYNEQFF.

The chain links TRBV29-1 to TRBJ2-1; D not certain. CDR3 size: 13 residues. Germline loops: CDR1 SQVTM, CDR2 ANQGSEA. Trimming cost V 7 bases and J 4 bases, with 14 bases left between them. The CDR3 DNA is TGCAGCGGAATATACTCCGGGTACAATGAGCAGTTCTTC. This encodes CSGIYSGYNEQFF.